This is a list of T cell receptor beta chains from one sample in a study of shared clonotypes between healthy human individuals. Libraries were prepared by immunoSEQ multiplex PCR; TCRdb keeps only in-frame clonotypes and omits some of them. The sample gives 2 million to 2.5 million clones, 85% to 95% of which show up once; 0.1% to 0.15% is in the top ten. The sample comprised naive CD4+ T cells sorted from blood. Source of these receptors: a man younger than 30 in good health. The CDR3 runs from the conserved cysteine through the conserved F or W. A D gene is named only where the DNA matches it firmly. Part of the rows lack a size; the others show once, few, many or a class for expanded clones.

CDR3	DNA	J	size	length	D	V
CASSRTEAGGDTQYF	TGTGCCAGTAGTAGGACGGAGGCTGGGGGAGATACGCAGTATTTT	TRBJ2-3	NA	15	NA	TRBV19
CASSVGIRDTQYF	TGTGCCAGCAGTGTGGGAATTCGAGATACGCAGTATTTT	TRBJ2-3	once	13	NA	TRBV2
CAWSPSLYEQYF	TGTGCCTGGAGCCCATCACTCTACGAGCAGTACTTC	TRBJ2-7	NA	12	NA	TRBV30
CASSGNIQGHQPQHF	TGTGCCAGCAGTGGAAATATACAGGGACATCAGCCCCAGCATTTT	TRBJ1-5	NA	15	NA	TRBV6-1
CASSEGGAGVGEQFF	TGTGCCAGCAGTGAAGGGGGAGCGGGAGTCGGTGAGCAGTTCTTC	TRBJ2-1	NA	15	TRBD2	TRBV25-1
CASSFQSQSYSPLHF	TGTGCCAGCAGCTTTCAGAGCCAGAGTTATTCACCCCTCCACTTT	TRBJ1-6	NA	15	NA	TRBV11-2
CASTEGWANEKLFF	TGTGCCAGTACCGAGGGCTGGGCTAATGAAAAACTGTTTTTT	TRBJ1-4	NA	14	NA	TRBV19
CAFGQGANQPQHF	TGTGCCTTTGGACAGGGCGCCAATCAGCCCCAGCATTTT	TRBJ1-5	NA	13	TRBD1	TRBV30
CASGVVRYAGELFF	TGTGCCAGCGGCGTCGTGCGGTACGCCGGGGAGCTGTTTTTT	TRBJ2-2	NA	14	NA	TRBV2
CADRQRAYEQYF	TGTGCCGACAGACAGCGCGCCTACGAGCAGTACTTC	TRBJ2-7	NA	12	NA	TRBV27
CASSYSGSSTDTQYF	TGTGCCAGCAGTTACTCTGGCAGTAGCACAGATACGCAGTATTTT	TRBJ2-3	NA	15	NA	TRBV6-5
CASRLGTDSYEQYF	TGTGCCAGCAGGTTGGGGACAGACTCCTACGAGCAGTACTTC	TRBJ2-7	NA	14	TRBD1	TRBV2
CASSLNRGLQGEQYF	TGTGCCAGCAGCTTAAACAGGGGGCTGCAGGGCGAGCAGTACTTC	TRBJ2-7	NA	15	TRBD1	TRBV7-2
CASSLGLAGDTDTQYF	TGTGCCAGCAGCTTGGGACTAGCGGGGGACACAGATACGCAGTATTTT	TRBJ2-3	NA	16	TRBD2	TRBV7-3